One sample yielded the 19 T cell receptor beta chains listed below, sequenced in a study of control samples from healthy donors and cancer patients. Generated by immunoSEQ multiplex PCR, the TCRdb table keeps only in-frame clones and is missing some. The sample has 100,000 to 150,000 clones; 90% are singletons. Source material: blood. These receptors were taken from a man aged 40-49 years in good health.

V gene TRBV10-1 combines with J gene TRBJ1-3; D gene uncertain. The germline CDR1 and CDR2 sequences are WNHNN and SYGVQD (reference sequence). The CDR3 is made up of 13 amino acids. Trimming stripped 0 bases from V and 4 bases from J, with 4 bases between. For the CDR3, the DNA is TGCGCCAGCAGTGAGTCGAGGGGAAACACCATATATTTT. This translates into CASSESRGNTIYF.

The rearrangement links TRBV6-4 to TRBJ2-2; weak D call: TRBD1 (5 bases). V lost 2 bases and J lost 3, with 7 bases in between. Germline CDR1 reads MRHNA; CDR2 reads SNTAGT. The length of the CDR3 is 14 residues. DNA for the CDR3: TGTGCCAGCAGTGACGGGGCTCACACCGGGGAGCTGTTTTTT. This codes for CASSDGAHTGELFF.

The rearrangement joins TRBV5-5 to TRBJ2-7; D is uncertain. V lost 1 base, J lost 5 bases, and 16 bases lay in between. Germline V gene data show CDR1 as SGHKS and CDR2 as YYEKEE (reference sequence). CDR3 length equals 15 residues. The CDR3 loop is CASSLYRVTMDEQYF. Here the CDR3 DNA reads TGTGCCAGCAGCTTGTATCGGGTTACGATGGACGAGCAGTACTTC.

This clone was seen just once. The chain carries TRBV5-1 and TRBJ1-5; no reliable D call. The V and J ends lost 0 bases and 5 bases respectively, with 12 bases between them. CDR1 and CDR2 (germline): SGHRS, YFSETQ. The CDR3 has 15 amino acids. The CDR3 here is CASSLDGREDQPQHF. CDR3 nucleotide sequence: TGCGCCAGCAGCTTGGACGGGAGGGAAGATCAGCCCCAGCATTTT.

The chain carries TRBV19 and TRBJ2-5, with a weak D call TRBD2 (6 bases). Germline CDR1 and CDR2: LNHDA and SQIVND (reference sequence). The CDR3 loop spans 16 amino acids. V lost 5 bases and J lost 5, with 21 bases in between. Written as DNA, the CDR3 is TGTGCCAGTAGTGTCGGCGGGGCAGGCGGCTGGGAGACCCAGTACTTC. The encoded protein is CASSVGGAGGWETQYF. The whole variable domain, remainder taken from reference TRBV19 and TRBJ2-5, is DGGITQSPKYLFRKEGQNVTLSCEQNLNHDAMYWYRQDPGQGLRLIYYSQIVNDFQKGDIAEGYSVSREKKESFPLTVTSAQKNPTAFYLCASSVGGAGGWETQYFGPGTRLLVL.

The V gene is TRBV9, the J gene TRBJ1-2, with D possibly TRBD1 on 6 matching bases. The germline V and J ends were trimmed by 0 bases and 6 bases, with 15 bases remaining between them. Per the germline V gene, CDR1 is SGDLS and CDR2 is YYNGEE. This CDR3 has 15 residues. In DNA, the CDR3 is TGTGCCAGCAGCGTAGCGGGAAGGGGGGGCGATGGCTACACCTTC. This codes for CASSVAGRGGDGYTF.

This clone was observed a few times. V is TRBV10-1 and J is TRBJ2-3, with TRBD2 identical over 12 bases. Germline V gives CDR1 WNHNN, CDR2 SYGVQD (reference sequence). The V gene end was trimmed by 4 bases and the J gene end by 3 bases; junction bases not matched to a gene: 8. The CDR3 has 17 residues. Written as DNA, the CDR3 is TGCGCCAGCAGTGGCTCGACTAGCGGGGGAGGGACAGATACGCAGTATTTT. Translating it yields CASSGSTSGGGTDTQYF.

The rearrangement joins TRBV9 to TRBJ2-4; D remains unclear. The CDR3 is 14 residues long. V lost 4 bases and J lost 8, with 16 bases in between. Germline CDR1 and CDR2: SGDLS and YYNGEE. In DNA, the CDR3 is TGTGCCAGCAGCCCGAGCTGGGGTCGGGACATTCAGTACTTC. Residues: CASSPSWGRDIQYF.

The CDR3 is CASSRAGWGTGELFF. The CDR3 bases are TGTGCCAGCAGCCGGGCCGGGTGGGGGACCGGGGAGCTGTTTTTT. The chain is built from TRBV5-6 and TRBJ2-2; D tentatively fits TRBD1 or TRBD2 (5 bases each). V was cut by 4 bases and J by 5 bases, with 15 bases left in between. The CDR3 totals 15 residues. Germline V gene lookup returns CDR1 SGHDT and CDR2 YYEEEE.

This clone was observed a single time. This chain connects TRBV5-1 to TRBJ2-7; 8 nucleotides align to TRBD2. V shed 4 bases, J shed 5 bases, and the junction held 5 bases outside the gene matches. This CDR3 has 13 amino acids. From germline, CDR1 is SGHRS and CDR2 YFSETQ. The DNA for the CDR3 is TGCGCCAGCAGCCCCGGGACTAGTAACGAGCAGTACTTC. This gives the protein CASSPGTSNEQYF.

This clone was seen only once. This chain connects TRBV12-1 to TRBJ2-7; the table's D call, TRBD2, was not checked against the DNA. TRBV12-1 is reported as a pseudogene. The CDR3 runs to 23 residues. CDR3 loop: CASSFTNPGLAGGQTPSSYEQYF. The CDR3 bases are TGTGCCAGCAGCTTTACAAACCCGGGACTAGCGGGGGGGCAGACACCAAGCTCCTACGAGCAGTACTTC.

The chain has TRBV9 and TRBJ2-2, with TRBD2 as a possible D gene (5 bases). The CDR3 length is 15 residues. V dropped 2 bases and J dropped 0 bases, with 8 bases sitting between them. Germline-derived CDR1 and CDR2 are SGDLS and YYNGEE. CDR3: CASSVGGTNTGELFF. CDR3 coding DNA: TGTGCCAGCAGCGTCGGAGGCACGAACACCGGGGAGCTGTTTTTT. Together with reference TRBV9 and TRBJ2-2, the CDR3 gives the full variable domain: DSGVTQTPKHLITATGQRVTLRCSPRSGDLSVYWYQQSLDQGLQFLIQYYNGEERAKGNILERFSAQQFPDLHSELNLSSLELGDSALYFCASSVGGTNTGELFFGEGSRLTVL.

This clone has just one count. V usage is TRBV5-1 and J usage is TRBJ1-2; a weak D match, TRBD1 (5 bases). The CDR3 has 15 residues. The germline V gene has CDR1 SGHRS and CDR2 YFSETQ. V lost 0 bases, J lost 0 bases, and 9 bases lay in between. DNA for the CDR3: TGCGCCAGCAGCTTGGGACAGAACTCTAACTATGGCTACACCTTC. Residues: CASSLGQNSNYGYTF.

Regarding this clone: A read error may account for a junction end that differs from germline. This sequence joins TRBV2 and TRBJ2-1; the match to TRBD2 covers 9 bases. This CDR3 is 12 amino acids long. CDR1 and CDR2 from the germline V gene are SNHLY and FYNNEI. The DNA for the CDR3 is TGTGCCAGCAGTCCCCATGATGGGACTAGCCTCTTC. Translating it yields CASSPHDGTSLF. The full variable domain, in which reference TRBV2 and TRBJ2-1 provide the parts outside the CDR3, is EPEVTQTPSHQVTQMGQEVILRCVPISNHLYFYWYRQILGQKVEFLVSFYNNEISEKSEIFDDQFSVERPDGSNFTLKIRSTKLEDSAMYFCASSPHDGTSLFGPGTRLTVL.

This rearrangement joins TRBV15 to TRBJ1-4, with D perhaps TRBD1 (5 bases). CDR3 length: 15 amino acids. V was clipped by 3 bases and J by 6 bases, with 14 bases between them. CDR1 LNHNV and CDR2 YYDKDF come from the germline V gene (reference sequence). The CDR3 here is CATSRVDRNYEKLFF. CDR3 nucleotide sequence: TGTGCCACCAGCAGGGTCGACAGAAACTATGAAAAACTGTTTTTT.

The rearrangement links TRBV24-1 to TRBJ2-1; D could derive from TRBD1 or TRBD2 (5 bases each). CDR1 is KGHDR and CDR2 is SFDVKD in the germline V gene. This CDR3 region has 13 residues. With 0 bases removed from V and 8 bases from J, the gap between germline ends came to 7 bases. CDR3 DNA: TGTGCCACCAGTGATTTGGAGGGGTATGAGCAGTTCTTC. Encoded protein: CATSDLEGYEQFF.

The V and J genes are TRBV2 and TRBJ1-1; weak D call: TRBD1 (5 bases). Germline V gene data show CDR1 as SNHLY and CDR2 as FYNNEI. The CDR3 is made up of 14 amino acids. The V and J ends lost 5 bases and 4 bases respectively, with 14 bases between them. The CDR3 bases are TGTGCCAGCAGTTCCCTTGTGGGGACCACTGAAGCTTTCTTT. Protein: CASSSLVGTTEAFF.

This sequence joins TRBV10-3 and TRBJ2-5; 8 positions agree with TRBD1. Germline V gene data show CDR1 as ENHRY and CDR2 as SYGVKD. J gave up 5 bases and V 10 bases, and 6 bases lay outside the gene matches. The CDR3 loop spans 12 amino acids. CDR3 nucleotide sequence: TGTGCCAGCGGACAGGGCGGGGAGACCCAGTACTTC. As protein: CASGQGGETQYF.

The chain uses TRBV5-4 and TRBJ2-3; 7 bases match TRBD1. The CDR3 runs 16 residues. CDR1 and CDR2 from the germline V gene are SGHNT and YYREEE (reference sequence). The V and J ends lost 2 bases and 1 base, in that order; junction bases with no gene match: 7. The CDR3 DNA reads as TGTGCCAGCAGCTTAAGTAAGCAGGGGGGCACAGATACGCAGTATTTT. The encoded protein is CASSLSKQGGTDTQYF. Using reference TRBV5-4 and TRBJ2-3 for the parts outside the CDR3, the full variable domain is ETGVTQSPTHLIKTRGQQVTLRCSSQSGHNTVSWYQQALGQGPQFIFQYYREEENGRGNFPPRFSGLQFPNYSSELNVNALELDDSALYLCASSLSKQGGTDTQYFGPGTRLTVL.